Listed here are 23 T cell receptor beta chains from one sample, sequenced in a study of blood T cell repertoires in COVID-19. The protocol was immunoSEQ multiplex PCR, while the TCRdb copy is restricted to in-frame clones and leaves out a portion. In the table there are approximately 270,000 clones, around 83% of which are singletons. Input material: peripheral blood. All receptors derive from a man aged 80 or over with acute or convalescent COVID-19.

Regarding this clone: Other nucleotide sequences in the sample specify the same CDR3. The rearrangement uses TRBV6-5 and TRBJ1-2; tentatively, D is TRBD1 (5 bases). The V end was cut by 6 bases, the J end by 4 bases, with 9 bases between. CDR3 size: 12 residues. Germline V CDR1 and CDR2: MNHEY, SVGAGI. The CDR3 bases are TGTGCCAGCAGCCGAGACAGCTATGGCTACACCTTC. Protein product: CASSRDSYGYTF.

On this clone: A clone one base away is much larger, so this may be a read error. The genes are TRBV7-9 and TRBJ1-2; the match to TRBD1 covers 7 bases. Germline V gives CDR1 SEHNR, CDR2 FQNEAQ (reference sequence). The CDR3 extends over 13 amino acids. The trim removed 3 bases at V and 4 bases at J, leaving 2 bases unmatched. CDR3 coding DNA: TGTGCCAGCAGCTTCCCAGGGGGCTATGGCTACACCTTC. Its translation is CASSFPGGYGYTF.

J is TRBJ2-7 and V is TRBV18; D perhaps matches TRBD1 (6 bases). Trimming took off 3 bases at V and 0 bases at J, with 9 bases between the two ends. CDR1 is KGHSH, CDR2 LQKENI, per germline. CDR3 length: 14 amino acids. The CDR3 coding sequence is TGTGCCAGCTCACCGGGGGACACCTCCTACGAGCAGTACTTC. Translating gives CASSPGDTSYEQYF.

The V gene is TRBV24-1, the J gene TRBJ1-1; D is uncertain. Germline CDR1 reads KGHDR; CDR2 reads SFDVKD. V was cut by 9 bases and J by 5 bases, with 15 bases left in between. The CDR3 sequence is 13 residues long. The CDR3 loop reads CATRSLTETEAFF. The CDR3, as DNA: TGTGCCACCCGATCTTTAACGGAGACTGAAGCTTTCTTT.

This rearrangement joins TRBV5-1 to TRBJ1-2, with D unresolved. V gave up 0 bases and J gave up 5 bases, with 14 bases separating them. Germline V lookup: CDR1 SGHRS, CDR2 YFSETQ. This CDR3 has 15 residues. The CDR3 bases are TGCGCCAGCAGCTTGGCCCCGGGAAAGGAGTATGGCTACACCTTC. Amino acids: CASSLAPGKEYGYTF.

The chain employs TRBV5-1 and TRBJ1-1, with 7 bases matching TRBD1. V lost 4 bases and J lost 6; bases outside the gene matches: 15. The CDR3 is 16 amino acids. Germline values: CDR1 SGHRS, CDR2 YFSETQ. CDR3 loop: CASSILTGALSPEAFF. The DNA for the CDR3 is TGCGCCAGCAGCATCCTAACAGGGGCTTTGAGCCCTGAAGCTTTCTTT.

This clone has just a few counts. The chain joins TRBV19 to TRBJ1-3; no clear D gene. The germline V and J ends were trimmed by 5 bases and 0 bases, with 14 bases remaining between them. Looked up from germline, CDR1 is LNHDA and CDR2 is SQIVND (reference sequence). The CDR3 consists of 16 residues. CDR3: CASSESLGSSGNTIYF. In DNA, the CDR3 is TGTGCCAGTAGTGAGTCCCTGGGGAGCTCTGGAAACACCATATATTTT.

The chain has TRBV6-5 and TRBJ2-7; the match to TRBD1 covers 9 bases. With 5 bases clipped from V and 4 bases from J, the junction kept 9 bases outside the gene matches. The CDR3 covers 15 residues. Germline CDR1 reads MNHEY; CDR2 reads SVGAGI. CDR3 region: CASSLIGQGRYEQYF. CDR3 in DNA: TGTGCCAGCAGTCTTATAGGACAGGGGAGATACGAGCAGTACTTC.

The chain has TRBV6-5 and TRBJ2-2; a weak D match, TRBD1 (5 bases). Germline CDR1 and CDR2: MNHEY and SVGAGI. This CDR3 contains 15 residues. Trimming stripped 0 bases from V and 10 bases from J, with 15 bases between. CDR3 coding DNA: TGTGCCAGCAGTTACTCCAGGGAAGCGCGTCAGGAGCTGTTTTTT. It translates to CASSYSREARQELFF.

This chain uses TRBV21-1 with TRBJ2-7; no DNA check was done on the table's D call, TRBD1. TRBV21-1 is described as a pseudogene. The CDR3 sequence is 15 residues long. CDR3 residues: CASSTRDRGSYEQYF. The CDR3 nucleotides are TGTGCCAGCAGCACCCGGGACAGGGGTTCATACGAGCAGTACTTC.

At least ten counts were recorded for this clone. The chain is built from TRBV25-1 and TRBJ2-7; TRBD2 might be the D (5 bases). Germline V lookup: CDR1 MGHDK, CDR2 SYGVNS. The V and J ends lost 8 bases and 7 bases respectively, with 24 bases between them. The CDR3 consists of 15 residues. This CDR3 is CASPQPNRDLGEQYF. DNA for the CDR3: TGTGCCAGCCCGCAACCTAACCGGGATCTCGGTGAGCAGTACTTC.

V is TRBV6-6 and J is TRBJ1-2; 7 bases map to TRBD1. In germline, CDR1 is MNHNY, CDR2 SVGAGI (reference sequence). This CDR3 is 15 amino acids long. Losses at the gene ends were 1 base for V and 6 bases for J; bases not matched to a gene: 8. The CDR3 loop is CASSYYPQGTDGYTF. In DNA, the CDR3 is TGTGCCAGCAGTTACTATCCACAGGGGACGGATGGCTACACCTTC.

This clone was seen only a few times. The chain couples TRBV7-9 to TRBJ1-1; 9 bases align to TRBD1. V lost 6 bases to trimming and J lost 3 bases; unmatched junction nucleotides: 5. The CDR3 totals 14 residues. Germline V gene data show CDR1 as SEHNR and CDR2 as FQNEAQ (reference sequence). CDR3 bases: TGTGCCAGCAGGAACAACAGGGGGCACACTGAAGCTTTCTTT. Residues: CASRNNRGHTEAFF.

The chain combines TRBV24-1 with TRBJ2-2; TRBD2 agrees at 8 bases. Germline V gene sequence: CDR1 KGHDR, CDR2 SFDVKD. This CDR3 is 17 amino acids long. Trimming at V came to 4 bases and at J to 5 bases, leaving 11 bases not matched to a gene. The DNA of the CDR3 is TGTGCCACCAGTGACCCTCTCGGGAGGGGTGGGACCGGGGAGCTGTTTTTT. Translated, it gives CATSDPLGRGGTGELFF.

This chain uses TRBV27 with TRBJ2-7; weak D call: TRBD2 (5 bases). Germline V gene lookup returns CDR1 MNHEY and CDR2 SMNVEV (reference sequence). V shed 0 bases and J shed 2 bases, with 11 bases lying between them. This CDR3 spans 15 amino acids. CDR3 nucleotide sequence: TGTGCCAGCAGTTTATCGTCCGGAGGAACCTACGAGCAGTACTTC. It translates to CASSLSSGGTYEQYF.

This clone showed up just once. The chain recombines TRBV18 with TRBJ1-5; D is undetermined. Germline CDR1 reads KGHSH; CDR2 reads LQKENI. V shed 3 bases and J shed 6 bases, with 18 bases lying between them. The CDR3 is made up of 16 amino acids. Here the CDR3 DNA reads TGTGCCAGCTCACCTAGCCCGGGGATAAGCGGTCAGCCCCAGCATTTT. Protein: CASSPSPGISGQPQHF.

This clone has only one observation. V gene TRBV12-5 combines with J gene TRBJ2-1; 12 bases are shared with TRBD1. The CDR3 sequence is 15 residues long. J was trimmed by 8 bases and V by 2 bases; bases with no gene match: 4. Germline V gene lookup returns CDR1 LGHNT and CDR2 FRNRAP. CDR3 DNA: TGTGCTAGTGGTTTGTCGGGACAGGGGGCCTATGAGCAGTTCTTC. Amino acids: CASGLSGQGAYEQFF.

The rearrangement joins TRBV5-1 to TRBJ1-4, with a tentative D call TRBD1 (6 bases). V gave up 0 bases and J gave up 7 bases, with 13 bases separating them. In germline, CDR1 is SGHRS, CDR2 YFSETQ. CDR3 length: 15 amino acids. CDR3 coding DNA: TGCGCCAGCAGCTTGGAGGGCAGGGGACGTGAAAAACTGTTTTTT. Translation: CASSLEGRGREKLFF. Supplemented by reference TRBV5-1 and TRBJ1-4, the full variable domain reads KAGVTQTPRYLIKTRGQQVTLSCSPISGHRSVSWYQQTPGQGLQFLFEYFSETQRNKGNFPGRFSGRQFSNSRSEMNVSTLELGDSALYLCASSLEGRGREKLFFGSGTQLSVL.

V usage is TRBV18 and J usage is TRBJ1-2; no clear D gene. The CDR3 runs to 12 residues. Trimming took off 4 bases at V and 4 bases at J, with 7 bases between the two ends. Germline lookup yields CDR1 KGHSH and CDR2 LQKENI. CDR3 sequence (DNA): TGTGCCAGCTCACTGGGCCTCTATGGCTACACCTTC. Residues: CASSLGLYGYTF.

The chain has TRBV27 and TRBJ2-7, with TRBD1 matching 9 bases. The V gene end was trimmed by 3 bases and the J gene end by 4 bases; junction bases not matched to a gene: 7. Germline values: CDR1 MNHEY, CDR2 SMNVEV (reference sequence). This CDR3 has 15 residues. The CDR3 DNA reads TGTGCCAGCAGTTTGCATCCGGGACAGGGTTACGAGCAGTACTTC. Its protein is CASSLHPGQGYEQYF.

In this sample, this clone turned up a few times. The chain employs TRBV7-3 and TRBJ2-1, with 8 bases matching TRBD2. V gave up 5 bases and J gave up 7 bases; unmatched junction bases: 4. The CDR3 has 13 amino acids. Germline CDR1 and CDR2: SGHTA and FQGTGA. DNA of the CDR3: TGTGCCAGCAGCCCCGGGACTAGTAATGAGCAGTTCTTC. This sequence encodes CASSPGTSNEQFF.

In its sample, this clone was seen once. The genes are TRBV4-1 and TRBJ2-5; 10 nucleotides agree with TRBD2. Per germline, CDR1 MGHRA and CDR2 YSYEKL. The CDR3 contains 18 residues. The junction had 12 bases not matched to a gene; V was cut back by 1 base and J by 4 bases. CDR3 residues: CASSQAIGASGSGETQYF. The CDR3 DNA is TGCGCCAGCAGCCAAGCAATCGGAGCTAGCGGGAGTGGAGAGACCCAGTACTTC.

The CDR3 coding sequence is TGTGCCAGCAGCCGGCGCGGGGTGGGCACAGATACGCAGTATTTT. As protein: CASSRRGVGTDTQYF. The chain combines TRBV6-6 with TRBJ2-3; tentatively, D is TRBD2 (6 bases). V was trimmed by 6 bases and J by 1 base, leaving 14 bases between them. CDR3 length: 15 amino acids. Germline V CDR1 and CDR2: MNHNY, SVGAGI (reference sequence).